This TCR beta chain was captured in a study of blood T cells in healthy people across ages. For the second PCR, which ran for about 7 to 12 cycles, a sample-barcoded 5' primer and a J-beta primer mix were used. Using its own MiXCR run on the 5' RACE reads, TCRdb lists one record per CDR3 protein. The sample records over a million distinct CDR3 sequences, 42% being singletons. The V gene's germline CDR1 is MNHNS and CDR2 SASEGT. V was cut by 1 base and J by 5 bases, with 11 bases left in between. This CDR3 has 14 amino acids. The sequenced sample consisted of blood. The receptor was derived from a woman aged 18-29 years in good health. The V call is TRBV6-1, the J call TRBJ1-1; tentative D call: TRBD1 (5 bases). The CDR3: CASSEGGGLTEAFF. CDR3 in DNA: TGTGCCAGCAGTGAAGGCGGGGGTCTGACTGAAGCTTTCTTT.